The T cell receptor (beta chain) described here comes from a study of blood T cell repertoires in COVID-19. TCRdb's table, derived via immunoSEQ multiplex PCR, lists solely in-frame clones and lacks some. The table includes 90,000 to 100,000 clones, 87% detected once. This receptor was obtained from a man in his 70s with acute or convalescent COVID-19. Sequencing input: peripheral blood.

The CDR3 sequence: CASKDSVGTSGYTF. CDR3 DNA: TGTGCCAGCAAAGATAGCGTAGGGACAAGTGGCTACACCTTC. This rearrangement joins TRBV28 to TRBJ1-2; weak D call: TRBD1 (6 bases). The ends were cut back, 7 bases at V and 7 bases at J, with 19 bases in the middle. Germline CDR1 is MDHEN and CDR2 is SYDVKM. The CDR3 consists of 14 residues.